This T cell receptor (beta chain) emerged from a study of blood T cell repertoires in COVID-19. In assigning cohorts, the study relied on participant-reported clinical history. Only in-frame clones appear in the TCRdb table, and some are missing; sequencing was by immunoSEQ multiplex PCR. Of roughly 250,000 clones detected, 80% to 90% appear once; the ten largest clones hold approximately 2%. Germline-derived CDR1 and CDR2 are MNHEY and SVGEGT. The V and J ends lost 6 bases and 0 bases respectively, with 12 bases between them. This CDR3 has 15 residues. The origin of this receptor is a woman between 45 and 65 years old who had recovered from COVID-19. What was sequenced was PBMCs or T cells enriched from blood (not recorded which). This chain uses TRBV6-2 or TRBV6-3 with TRBJ2-1; D is possibly TRBD2 (6 bases). The CDR3 loop is CASSFRRDSYNEQFF. In DNA form, the CDR3 reads TGTGCCAGCAGCTTCCGGCGGGACTCCTACAATGAGCAGTTCTTC.